Detailed here is one T cell receptor beta chain. No antigen is known for it. A far larger clone is off by one base, so a read error is likely. The donors were healthy, HIV-negative adults who had no recently reported acute infections or vaccinations. All donors were Caucasian adults living in Nashville, Tennessee, USA. CD8 memory samples consisted of magnetically selected CD45RO+ cells combined with CCR7-negative CD45RA+ effector memory (TemRA) cells. Blood was obtained by leukapheresis, after which PBMCs were separated by Ficoll-Histopaque density gradient centrifugation and cryopreserved in liquid nitrogen vapor phase. Purity and quantity of every magnetically sorted T cell population were checked by analytical flow cytometry. Genomic DNA was isolated from each sorted fraction and quantified by UV absorbance on a Nanodrop 2000c. As encoded in the germline V gene, CDR1 is MDHEN while CDR2 is SYDVKM. The CDR3 spans 12 residues, from the cysteine through the phenylalanine. Solely the CDR3 DNA is kept, with 36 bases framed from the first base. V is cut by 4 bases and J by 3 bases, and the space between the germline ends is 3 bases.

The data were obtained in a study of shared clonotypes between healthy human individuals (dated by TCRdb to the early 2020s). Broadly, across the study: Three men and a couple of women, aged 18 to 49 years, made up the cohort. Between about 0.85 and 9.5 billion PBMCs per donor were obtained by leukapheresis. To increase sequencing depth and limit assay-specific biases, TCR repertoire library preparation and sequencing were carried out by different laboratories using diverse techniques. To estimate repertoire size and how much clonotype sharing occurs between individuals, the study deeply sequenced the blood TCR repertoires of five or six healthy adults. For each donor, CD4 naive and CD4 memory were each run on three plates, CD8 naive on two plates, and CD8 memory on one plate. Beyond this particular receptor, the publication reports: Pairwise subsampling led to the expectation that sequencing depth would affect the degree of clonotype sharing among donors. Clonotypes shared by all four sorted-subset donors showed higher generation probabilities than non-shared clonotypes. Sampling was limited to blood, and TCR repertoires in tissue likely differ from TCR repertoires in blood. When a handful of donors were compared, the shared fraction of clonotypes was roughly 4.8% for naive CD4, 3.5% for naive CD8, 2.3% for memory CD4, and roughly 0.4% for memory CD8. Naive subsets generally had larger estimated clonotype richness than memory subsets. Because the study included only a small number of donors, the genetic and exposure-history diversity represented was limited. Incomplete sequencing was indicated by rarefaction of sorted-subset datasets, despite the large sequencing depth.

Using the deep immunoSEQ assay, TCR CDR3 regions were amplified from genomic DNA by multiplex PCR. Genomic DNA extracted from each cell subset was distributed evenly over all wells of several immunoSEQ 96-well plates, and each plate served as one replicate. For sorted subsets, about 0.2 ug genomic DNA, equal to 25,000 to 35,000 T cell genomes, was loaded into each replicate PCR. The purified libraries were quantified using a Qubit 3.0 fluorometer, sized with a Bioanalyzer 2100, and then quantified again using the KAPA Library Quantification kit. Every immunoSEQ 96-well plate was sequenced on a dedicated single-read 150-cycle Illumina NextSeq 550 flow cell. The source study handled its data this way. The immunoSEQ output contained only junctional sequences without quality scores, so filtering could not match that applied to full-length reads. To assign V/J genes and CDR3, sequences were annotated using PyIR, a Python wrapper for IgBLAST v1.9, with IMGT germline references. Reads were filtered out if the reads had weak V/J assignments (E-value above 1e-6), no CDR3, stop codons, out-of-frame junctions, or ambiguous translated residues. V3J clonotypes were defined by identical inferred V gene, J gene, and CDR3 amino acid sequence. Percentage overlap between repertoires was calculated by dividing the number of shared unique clonotypes by the size of the smaller repertoire. RTK rarefaction, the Chao1 estimator, and Recon v2.1 estimates of unobserved clonotypes were used to assess repertoire richness. Generation probabilities were computed with OLGA for all TCRbeta clonotypes obtained by the gDNA method from a few donors. TCRdb provides this immuneACCESS table in a form limited to in-frame rearrangements. Some clones are lacking; in checked studies, under half of them reflect an unresolved V gene, and why the rest are absent is not known. The DNA gave D and trimming, while V, J and clone size come from that table. This sample gives about 92,000 clones in total; 60% to 70% of them show up just once. Roughly 49% of the sample is in the top ten clones.

The sequence was obtained from a man younger than 45 in good health. The sequenced material came from memory CD8+ T cells sorted from blood. The sample's cell subset or site label, decoded: CD45RO+ cells pooled with CCR7-negative TemRA cells. The chain is encoded by TRBV28 joined to TRBJ2-2; a confident D gene designation cannot be given. The DNA is as follows: TGTGCCAGCAGTTCAGACACCGGGGAGCTGTTTTTT. This is translated as CASSSDTGELFF.